A single sample gave rise to the 20 T cell receptor beta chains below, sequenced in a study of T cells after yellow fever vaccination. Using its own MiXCR run on the 5' RACE reads, TCRdb lists one record per CDR3 protein. The data show approximately 250,000 distinct CDR3 sequences, with approximately 3.6% seen just once and roughly a fifth held by the top ten. The sample consisted of PBMCs, taken 15 days after the yellow fever booster vaccination. These receptors originate from a man aged 18 to 30 who received the YFV17D yellow fever vaccine.

This clonotype was picked up many times. The V and J genes are TRBV7-2 and TRBJ2-3; D might be TRBD2 (5 bases). This CDR3 comprises 14 residues. Trimming left V 4 bases short and J 6 bases short, with 14 bases between. Per the germline V gene, CDR1 is SGHTA and CDR2 is FQGNSA. CDR3: CASSSLTRGDTQYF. The CDR3 coding sequence is TGTGCCAGCAGCTCCTTGACTCGAGGGGATACGCAGTATTTT.

This clonotype was seen many times. The chain couples TRBV7-9 to TRBJ1-5; 9 bases fit TRBD1. V shed 4 bases and J 2 bases; nucleotides not matched to a gene: 3. CDR3 length: 15 residues. CDR1 and CDR2 from the germline V gene are SEHNR and FQNEAQ (reference sequence). The CDR3 DNA sequence: TGTGCCAGCAGCTCGGGACAGGGAGGCAATCAGCCCCAGCATTTT. Translating it yields CASSSGQGGNQPQHF.

This clonotype has more than one count but fewer than ten. This rearrangement joins TRBV19 to TRBJ1-3; the D is unclear. With 11 bases removed from V and 0 bases from J, the gap between germline ends came to 11 bases. Germline-derived CDR1 and CDR2 are LNHDA and SQIVND (reference sequence). CDR3 length: 13 residues. In DNA form, the CDR3 reads TGTGCCGGCGGACCGAGCTCTGGAAACACCATATATTTT. Amino acid sequence: CAGGPSSGNTIYF.

This clonotype was seen at least ten times. The DNA for the CDR3 is TGCGCCAGCCGGGACCGGGACCTAGAGACCCAGTACTTC. Its protein is CASRDRDLETQYF. This chain joins TRBV5-1 and TRBJ2-5; TRBD1 or TRBD2 may be the D gene (5 bases each). CDR3 length: 13 amino acids. V was trimmed by 7 bases and J by 4 bases, leaving 14 bases between them. Germline V gives CDR1 SGHRS, CDR2 YFSETQ. Full variable domain (outside the CDR3, taken from reference TRBV5-1 and TRBJ2-5): KAGVTQTPRYLIKTRGQQVTLSCSPISGHRSVSWYQQTPGQGLQFLFEYFSETQRNKGNFPGRFSGRQFSNSRSEMNVSTLELGDSALYLCASRDRDLETQYFGPGTRLLVL.

The gene calls are TRBV7-6 and TRBJ2-2; 10 positions match TRBD1. V gave up 2 bases and J gave up 5 bases; unmatched junction bases: 2. This CDR3 comprises 15 residues. In germline, CDR1 is SGHVS, CDR2 FNYEAQ. DNA for the CDR3: TGTGCCAGCAGCTTAAGACAGGGGGCGACCGGGGAGCTGTTTTTT. Translation: CASSLRQGATGELFF.

This clonotype was counted ten times or more. The chain is built from TRBV5-1 and TRBJ2-1, with D possibly matching TRBD2 (6 bases). Germline V gene sequence: CDR1 SGHRS, CDR2 YFSETQ. Deletions cut 0 bases from V and 7 bases from J, with 14 bases between. CDR3 size: 15 residues. CDR3 loop: CASSLVPRGGNEQFF. The CDR3 DNA follows: TGCGCCAGCAGCTTGGTCCCGCGGGGAGGTAATGAGCAGTTCTTC.

Many counts were recorded for this clonotype. The chain uses TRBV5-6 and TRBJ2-1, with 9 bases matching TRBD1. This CDR3 spans 14 amino acids. The V gene's germline CDR1 is SGHDT and CDR2 YYEEEE. V shed 5 bases, J shed 9 bases, and the junction held 9 bases outside the gene matches. The CDR3 loop is CASRAGTGFREQFF. The DNA of the CDR3 is TGTGCCAGCAGGGCCGGGACAGGGTTTCGTGAGCAGTTCTTC.

This clonotype was seen more than once but under ten times. Because the CDR3's place on the DNA is in doubt, the DNA is left out and the CDR3 is given as listed by TCRdb. The J gene is TRBJ1-1, the V gene TRBV7-5; TRBD1 is the table's D call and was not checked against the DNA. TRBV7-5 is assigned pseudogene status. Ends included, the CDR3 has 17 residues. CDR3 region: CISVPEASSGAARGAFF.

As for this clonotype: This may come from a read error, since a much larger clone is one base off. The J gene is TRBJ2-5, the V gene TRBV20-1; tentatively, D is TRBD2 (6 bases). This CDR3 has 16 residues. V lost 6 bases, J lost 2 bases, and 22 bases lay in between. The germline CDR1 and CDR2 sequences are DFQATT and SNEGSKA (reference sequence). In DNA form, the CDR3 reads TGCAGTGCCCCGTCATCAGGGAGCGCGGGACAAGAGACCCAGTACTTC. Amino acid sequence: CSAPSSGSAGQETQYF.

This clonotype was picked up many times. The rearrangement uses TRBV12-3 or TRBV12-4 and TRBJ2-4, with TRBD1 matching 7 bases. The CDR3 runs to 13 residues. Trimming cost V 2 bases and J 9 bases; bases outside gene matches: 4. The CDR3 DNA is TGTGCCAGCAGTTTAACAGGGGAGATCATTCAGTACTTC. Translating gives CASSLTGEIIQYF.

In this sample, this clonotype turned up many times. The chain has TRBV2 and TRBJ1-5; TRBD1 matches 7 bases. CDR3 length: 13 amino acids. Germline V CDR1 and CDR2: SNHLY, FYNNEI. With 8 bases clipped from V and 6 bases from J, the junction kept 7 bases outside the gene matches. CDR3 sequence: CASQTGWSQPQHF. The CDR3 nucleotides read TGTGCCAGCCAGACAGGGTGGTCTCAGCCCCAGCATTTT.

In this sample, this clonotype turned up many times. This sequence joins TRBV7-9 and TRBJ1-6; weak D call: TRBD1 (6 bases). The CDR3 runs 15 residues. Deletions cut 3 bases from V and 10 bases from J, with 16 bases between. Germline CDR1 is SEHNR and CDR2 is FQNEAQ (reference sequence). The CDR3 region has the DNA TGTGCCAGCAGCTTGGCAGGGGCGCGGAGCTCACCCCTCCACTTT. Its protein is CASSLAGARSSPLHF.

This clonotype was detected ten times or more. The V call is TRBV5-1, the J call TRBJ2-3, with D perhaps matching TRBD1 (6 bases). Germline loops: CDR1 SGHRS, CDR2 YFSETQ. V shed 4 bases and J shed 2 bases, with 14 bases lying between them. The CDR3 has 15 amino acids. For the CDR3, the DNA is TGCGCCAGCAGCAGATCGACAGGTAACACAGATACGCAGTATTTT. This codes for CASSRSTGNTDTQYF.

This clonotype was picked up many times. This chain links TRBV27 with TRBJ2-3; the match to TRBD1 covers 8 bases. After removal of 1 base from V and 4 bases from J, the junction contained 16 bases not matched to a gene. Germline CDR1 reads MNHEY; CDR2 reads SMNVEV (reference sequence). There are 19 residues in the CDR3. This CDR3 reads CASSLWSARGQVISDTQYF. The CDR3 DNA reads TGTGCCAGCAGTTTATGGTCGGCTCGGGGACAGGTTATTTCAGATACGCAGTATTTT.

Comments on this clonotype: Just one base apart from a much larger clone, this may be a read error. This chain links TRBV7-9 with TRBJ2-5; unclear D gene. Germline V gene data show CDR1 as SEHNR and CDR2 as FQNEAQ (reference sequence). The CDR3 runs to 12 residues. V gave up 2 bases and J gave up 2 bases, with 3 bases separating them. The CDR3 DNA reads TGTGCCAGCAGCTTACATCAAGAGACCCAGTACTTC. Amino acids: CASSLHQETQYF. Full variable domain (missing parts from reference TRBV7-9 and TRBJ2-5): DTGVSQNPRHKITKRGQNVTFRCDPISEHNRLYWYRQTLGQGPEFLTYFQNEAQLEKSRLLSDRFSAERPKGSFSTLEIQRTEQGDSAMYLCASSLHQETQYFGPGTRLLVL.

This clonotype has at least ten counts. The chain is built from TRBV4-1 and TRBJ1-1; 7 bases line up with TRBD1. After removal of 4 bases from V and 4 bases from J, the junction contained 6 bases not matched to a gene. CDR1 is MGHRA and CDR2 is YSYEKL in the germline V gene. This CDR3 region has 14 residues. The CDR3 spells CASSPMTGITEAFF. In nucleotides, the CDR3 is TGCGCCAGCAGCCCTATGACAGGGATCACTGAAGCTTTCTTT.

There are many counts of this clonotype. V gene TRBV7-9 combines with J gene TRBJ2-2; 7 nucleotides align to TRBD1. The CDR3 sequence is 16 residues long. CDR1 is SEHNR and CDR2 is FQNEAQ in the germline V gene (reference sequence). Losses at the gene ends were 5 bases for V and 1 base for J; bases not matched to a gene: 7. The CDR3: CASSPRDSVNTGELFF. The CDR3 DNA reads as TGTGCCAGCAGCCCACGGGACAGCGTGAACACCGGGGAGCTGTTTTTT.

This clonotype was seen a handful of times. The chain recombines TRBV5-1 with TRBJ1-6; 9 bases map to TRBD1. The CDR3 covers 16 residues. Germline-derived CDR1 and CDR2 are SGHRS and YFSETQ. The junction had 8 bases not matched to a gene; V was cut back by 3 bases and J by 7 bases. This chain's CDR3 is CASSWGQGRGNSPLHF. The CDR3 DNA is TGCGCCAGCAGCTGGGGACAGGGTCGGGGAAATTCACCCCTCCACTTT.

This clonotype was counted many times. The chain is built from TRBV24-1 and TRBJ2-1; TRBD2 aligns across 12 bases. CDR1 is KGHDR, CDR2 SFDVKD, per germline. CDR3 size: 15 residues. V dropped 4 bases and J dropped 7; count of bases not matched to a gene: 4. The CDR3 nucleotides are TGTGCCACCAGTGACCTAACTAGCGGGGGGAATGAGCAGTTCTTC. The encoded protein is CATSDLTSGGNEQFF.

At least ten counts were recorded for this clonotype. V and J are TRBV11-3 and TRBJ2-2; D is perhaps TRBD2 (6 bases). Germline CDR1 reads SGHNT; CDR2 reads YENEEA. This CDR3 region has 16 residues. V shed 2 bases and J shed 0 bases, with 10 bases lying between them. CDR3 amino acids: CASSLTGTPNTGELFF. The CDR3 coding sequence is TGTGCCAGCAGCTTAACCGGGACTCCGAACACCGGGGAGCTGTTTTTT.